The clone carrying this TCR beta chain was observed at least ten times. This CDR3 spans 16 amino acids. V shed 4 bases and J shed 6 bases, with 20 bases lying between them. Germline V lookup: CDR1 SGHDT, CDR2 YYEEEE. Using RNA transcripts as the source, TCR beta CDR3 regions were amplified. A set of HTBI primers served as the primers for a first-round RT-PCR of the TCR CDR3. Using its own MiXCR run on the multiplex PCR reads, TCRdb lists one record per CDR3 protein. The table records under 450,000 distinct CDR3 sequences, approximately 14% of them present only once. This record comes from a study of T cells in Graves' hyperthyroidism and ophthalmopathy. Across 18 months, stable Graves' hyperthyroidism was marked by no progression to ophthalmopathy. Participants, patients aged 18 to 65, had newly diagnosed hyperthyroidism with a duration under 2 months. PBMCs came from about 10 ml fresh peripheral blood.

This TCR came from a woman under 30 with Graves' hyperthyroidism. The source material was blood. The chain employs TRBV5-6 and TRBJ2-1; D is unresolved. DNA for the CDR3: TGTGCCAGCAGCCCATCCAGCCGGAGATATAGCAATGAGCAGTTCTTC. It codes for CASSPSSRRYSNEQFF.